This TCR beta chain was documented in a study of T cell clones after liver transplantation (dated by TCRdb to between 2018 and 2021). The study in broad terms: ITN030ST, the source of the samples, was a randomized trial that attempted immunosuppression withdrawal within 2 years of liver transplantation. Donor-reactive T cell clones were identified using TCRbeta sequencing after a pre-transplant mixed lymphocyte reaction and were then followed in post-transplant blood. Third party-reactive TCRbeta sequences from pre-transplant MLRs were also identified as an antigen-independent comparator for donor-reactive sequences. Three of the eight recipients were HCV-positive; the others were transplanted for non-autoimmune, non-viral indications. No induction therapy was given to the subjects, and standard immunosuppression was administered until randomization at 12-24 months post-transplant. Tolerance was defined as complete immunosuppression withdrawal for at least one year with no rise in liver enzymes beyond twice the upper limit of normal. Blood samples were taken pre-transplant, pre-randomization before withdrawal, and post-randomization after full withdrawal or failed withdrawal. Of the 8 liver transplant recipients making up the studied cohort, 3 were classified as tolerant and 5 as non-tolerant.

Inclusive of the bounding cysteine and phenylalanine, the CDR3 is 15 residues long. Kept here is only the CDR3 DNA, which spans 45 bases and is read in frame from base 1. Taken from the germline V gene, the CDR1 and CDR2 loops are MDHEN and SYDVKM. V and J are trimmed by 5 bases and 9 bases, and the gene matches miss 9 bases of the junction. What the work shows at the level of the full study, not this receptor alone: Donor-reactive sequences declined more than third party-reactive ones, suggesting partial antigen-specific deletion unrelated to withdrawal success. In two subjects, low numbers of available donor cells limited the measurable donor-reactive repertoire. In 5 of 8 subjects, circulating donor-reactive CD4 TCRbeta sequences decreased significantly after transplant, regardless of tolerance or HCV status. Because allograft tissue specimens were not available, migration of donor-reactive T cells into the graft, rather than deletion, may have occurred. Once repertoire turnover was taken into account, donor-reactive detection showed a significant reduction for CD4 in 7 of 8 subjects and for CD8 in 8 of 8. The conclusions were preliminary, being limited by small, heterogeneous patient numbers and by non-standardized post-transplant time points.

Comments on this clone: What this receptor recognizes is not known. No base quality values were provided; no much bigger clone lies one nucleotide off.

Using immunoSEQ, frozen genomic DNA was subjected to high-throughput TCRbeta CDR3 sequencing, a process that included PCR amplification, mapping, bias correction and internal controls. As for the authors' bioinformatics: Productive rearrangements were kept, and unique TCRbeta sequences were defined by CDR3 nucleotide sequence plus V and J gene. A sequence counted as donor-reactive only if the sequence showed at least 5-fold expansion in CFSE-low cells compared with unstimulated pre-transplant cells and had a frequency of at least 0.01%. Minimum frequency thresholds were set for each subject on the basis of the unstimulated sample with the lowest template count, so that a detection power of at least 90% was ensured. Repertoire turnover was measured by Jensen-Shannon divergence between the top 1000 TCRbeta sequences post- and pre-transplant. Two-sided Fisher's exact tests were used to test for changes in the detection of donor-reactive sequences. In its TCRdb copy, this immuneACCESS table keeps in-frame sequences only and misses some clones. Where compared with another copy, unresolved V genes explain less than half of these, and the others have no known cause. V and J calls and clone size come straight from that table; D and trimming were deduced from the DNA. This sample holds some 59,000 clones; 60% to 80% were observed only once. The ten top clones hold 9.7% of the sample.

Thawed unstimulated PBMCs were stained for CD3, CD4 and CD8 and FACS-sorted into CD3+CD4+ and CD3+CD8+ populations. All 8 studied subjects were randomized to immunosuppression withdrawal. The Qiagen DNeasy Blood and Tissue Kit was used to isolate genomic DNA. The V and J segments used are TRBV28 and TRBJ2-4; 11 central bases correspond to TRBD1. This TCR derives from a human patient who received a liver transplant. Donor T cells from the graft may be present among the T cells after a transplant. The sample in question was CD4+ T cells from blood, obtained at the 22-month timepoint. The CDR3 protein sequence reads: CASSIPGQGEPIQYF. The DNA sequence is TGTGCCAGCAGTATACCGGGACAGGGGGAGCCCATTCAGTACTTC.